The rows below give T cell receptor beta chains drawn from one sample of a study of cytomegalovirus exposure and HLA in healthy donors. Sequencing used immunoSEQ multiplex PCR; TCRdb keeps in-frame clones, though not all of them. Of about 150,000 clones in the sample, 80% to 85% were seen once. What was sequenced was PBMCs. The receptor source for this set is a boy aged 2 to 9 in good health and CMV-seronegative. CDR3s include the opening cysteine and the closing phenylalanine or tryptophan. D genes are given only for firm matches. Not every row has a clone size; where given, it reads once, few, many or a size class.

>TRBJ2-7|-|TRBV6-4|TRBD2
TGTGCCAGCAGTCAGCTAGCGGGGGAGAACTACGAGCAGTACTTC
CASSQLAGENYEQYF
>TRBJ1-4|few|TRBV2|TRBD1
TGTGCCAGCAGTGCCCGGACAGGGGGTGAAAAACTGTTTTTT
CASSARTGGEKLFF
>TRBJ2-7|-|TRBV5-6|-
TGTGCCAGCAGAAAGACAGGAACCTCCTACGAGCAGTACTTC
CASRKTGTSYEQYF
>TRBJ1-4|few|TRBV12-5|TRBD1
TGTGCTAGTGGTTTGACCCCGGGACAGCAAGCAACTAATGAAAAACTGTTTTTT
CASGLTPGQQATNEKLFF
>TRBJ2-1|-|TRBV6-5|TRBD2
TGTGCCAGCACCCCCGGGACTAGCGGGAGGGGGTTCTTC
CASTPGTSGRGFF
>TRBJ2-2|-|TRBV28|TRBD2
TGTGCCAGCAGTTTTCGCGGGAGGGTTGGCACCGGGGAGCTGTTTTTT
CASSFRGRVGTGELFF
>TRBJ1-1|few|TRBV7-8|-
TGTGCCAGCAGCTCCAGGGGGAACACTGAAGCTTTCTTT
CASSSRGNTEAFF
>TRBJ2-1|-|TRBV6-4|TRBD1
TGTGCCAGCAGTGTACAGGGGGACTACAATGAGCAGTTCTTC
CASSVQGDYNEQFF
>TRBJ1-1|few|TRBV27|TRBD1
TGTGCCAGCAGTTTAAGACAGGGCGGCACTGAAGCTTTCTTT
CASSLRQGGTEAFF
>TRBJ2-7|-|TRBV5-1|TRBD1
TGCGCCAGCAGCTTGACAGGGGGCTACGACGAGCAGTACTTC
CASSLTGGYDEQYF
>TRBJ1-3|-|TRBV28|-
TGTGCCAGCAGGGAACAGGTACCGGATGGAAACACCATATATTTT
CASREQVPDGNTIYF
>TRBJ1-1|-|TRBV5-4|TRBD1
TGTGCCAGCAGCCACATGAGGGACAGGGGCATGAACACTGAAGCTTTCTTT
CASSHMRDRGMNTEAFF
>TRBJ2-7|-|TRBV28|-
TGTGCCAGCAGACCGACGGAGACCTACGAGCAGTACTTC
CASRPTETYEQYF
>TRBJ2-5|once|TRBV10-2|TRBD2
TGCGCCAGCAGTGAGTCGACTAGCGGGAGGCCTTACTTC
CASSESTSGRPYF
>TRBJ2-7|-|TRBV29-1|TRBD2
TGCAGCGTTGAGGTTTTAGCGGGAGAGAGGGAGCAGTACTTC
CSVEVLAGEREQYF
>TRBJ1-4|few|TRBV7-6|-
TGTGCCAGCAGCCCCCGGGACGGGGGAAATGAAAAACTGTTTTTT
CASSPRDGGNEKLFF
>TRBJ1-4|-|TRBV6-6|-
TGTGCCAGCAGTTACGGGCGGGGCGGTGAAAAACTGTTTTTT
CASSYGRGGEKLFF
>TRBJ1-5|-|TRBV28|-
TGTGCCAGCAGTTCCTATATGGGGCGCCGATATCAGCCCCAGCATTTT
CASSSYMGRRYQPQHF
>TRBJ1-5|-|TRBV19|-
TGTGCCAGTAGTTGGTTAGAAAAGCCCCAGCATTTT
CASSWLEKPQHF
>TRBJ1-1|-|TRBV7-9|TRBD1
TGTGCCAGCAGCCATCCGGGACAGGGGCGTATAAACACTGAAGCTTTCTTT
CASSHPGQGRINTEAFF
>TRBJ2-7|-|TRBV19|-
TGTGCCAGTAGTCGTCCCGGGACAAGCTCTGACGAGCAGTACTTC
CASSRPGTSSDEQYF
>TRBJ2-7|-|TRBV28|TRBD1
TGTGCCAGCAGTACCCGGACAGGGCCCGCCCCGTACTTC
CASSTRTGPAPYF
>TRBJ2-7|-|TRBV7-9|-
TGTGCCAGCAGCACCCCCGTGGTAGCTCCGTCCTACGAGCAGTACTTC
CASSTPVVAPSYEQYF
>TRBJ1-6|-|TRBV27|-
TGTGCCAGCAGTTCGACCGGGACAACTAGGGATTCACCCCTCCACTTT
CASSSTGTTRDSPLHF
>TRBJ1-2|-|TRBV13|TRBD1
TGTGCCAGCAGCTTGGGGGGCGGGACAGCGCTAAACTATGGCTACACCTTC
CASSLGGGTALNYGYTF
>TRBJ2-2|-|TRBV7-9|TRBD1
TGTGCCAGCAGCTGGAGGACAGGGATTGGCGGGGAGCTGTTTTTT
CASSWRTGIGGELFF
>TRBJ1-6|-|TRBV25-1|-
TGTGCCAGCAGTGCGGGAGGGGCGGATTCACCCCTCCACTTT
CASSAGGADSPLHF
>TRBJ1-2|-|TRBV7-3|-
TGTGCCAGCAGCTCTTACAGGGAGAACTATGGCTACACCTTC
CASSSYRENYGYTF
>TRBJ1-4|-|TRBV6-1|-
TGTGCCAGCAACCTACCGGCTAATGAAAAACTGTTTTTT
CASNLPANEKLFF
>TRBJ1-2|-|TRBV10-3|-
TGTGCCATCAGCTGGGGGCAGGGTCTTGGCTACACCTTC
CAISWGQGLGYTF
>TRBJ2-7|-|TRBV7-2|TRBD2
TGTGCCAGCAGCTTAGTCAGCGGGGGCTCCTACGAGCAGTACTTC
CASSLVSGGSYEQYF
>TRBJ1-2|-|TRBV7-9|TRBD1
TGTGCCAGCAGCTCCGGACAGGGGGTTCCCGGTGGCTACACCTTC
CASSSGQGVPGGYTF
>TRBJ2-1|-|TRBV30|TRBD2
TGTGCCTGGAGTGTGCTAGCGGGGCTTGAGCAGTTCTTC
CAWSVLAGLEQFF
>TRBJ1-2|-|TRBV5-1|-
TGCGCCAGCAGCTTGGCCCGGGCAGGGATCAACTATGGCTACACCTTC
CASSLARAGINYGYTF
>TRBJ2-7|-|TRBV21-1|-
-
CASSPYWGTGNYEQYF
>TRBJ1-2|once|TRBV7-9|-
TGTGCCAGCAGCTTCTCTACCCGCCGCCCGGACTATGGCTACACCTTC
CASSFSTRRPDYGYTF
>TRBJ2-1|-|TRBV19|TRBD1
TGTGCCAGTAGTACAGGGGGCGAGAACAATGAGCAGTTCTTC
CASSTGGENNEQFF
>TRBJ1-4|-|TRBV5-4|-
TGTGCCAGCAGTCCCCGGGAAGCAGGAGAACTGTTTTTT
CASSPREAGELFF
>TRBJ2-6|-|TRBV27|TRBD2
TGTGCCAGCAGTTCCCGAGCGGGAGGAGGTGAAGCCAACGTCCTGACTTTC
CASSSRAGGGEANVLTF
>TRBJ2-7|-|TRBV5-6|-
TGTGCCAGCAGCCTAGATAGAGGTCTGTCATACGAGCAGTACTTC
CASSLDRGLSYEQYF
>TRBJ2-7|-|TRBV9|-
TGTGCCAGCAGCCCCCGCGACAATGGGCTCACGAGTAACTACGAGCAGTACTTC
CASSPRDNGLTSNYEQYF
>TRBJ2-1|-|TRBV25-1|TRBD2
TGTGCCAGCAGCCAGCTAGCGGGGGGATGGGGATCCTACAATGAGCAGTTCTTC
CASSQLAGGWGSYNEQFF
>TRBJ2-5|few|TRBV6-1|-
TGTGCCAGCAGTGGGGTCGGGGTTTTCCAAGAGACCCAGTACTTC
CASSGVGVFQETQYF
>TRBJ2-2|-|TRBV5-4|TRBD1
TGTGCCAGCAGCTACAGACAGGGGTTGGCCGGGGAGCTGTTTTTT
CASSYRQGLAGELFF
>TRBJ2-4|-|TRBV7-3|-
TGTGCCAGCAGCGCGAACAGGGTCATTCAGTACTTC
CASSANRVIQYF
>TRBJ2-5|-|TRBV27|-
TGTGCCAGCAGTTCAGGGGTCCCAAGTTTGTCCGGAGAGACCCAGTACTTC
CASSSGVPSLSGETQYF
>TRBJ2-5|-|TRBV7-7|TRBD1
TGTGCCAGCAGCTTAGTGGACAGGGGAGTCCCCCAAGAGACCCAGTACTTC
CASSLVDRGVPQETQYF
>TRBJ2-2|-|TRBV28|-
TGTGCCAGCAGTTTAGATACGCGGAACACCGGGGAGCTGTTTTTT
CASSLDTRNTGELFF